The 25 T cell receptor beta chains below come from one sample, sequenced in a study of T cell repertoires in cytomegalovirus infection. From the reads, TCRdb called clonotypes with MiXCR, one entry per CDR3 protein. The sample records some 940,000 distinct CDR3 sequences, around 30% being singletons. No antigens are known for them. The sequencing used cultured CD8+ T cells from PBMCs, collected from culture after CMV antigen stimulation. All receptors derive from a human donor in good health (CMV status not recorded). Some clones in this sample may be carry-over from other donors' samples.

The V call is TRBV28, the J call TRBJ2-3, with D possibly TRBD2 on 5 matching bases. Germline CDR1 reads MDHEN; CDR2 reads SYDVKM. The V end lost 1 base, the J end lost 1 base, and 15 bases lay between the germline ends. The CDR3 sequence is 17 residues long. CDR3 sequence reads: CASSLYLAELRTDTQYF. The CDR3 region has the DNA TGTGCCAGCAGTTTATATCTAGCAGAGTTACGCACAGATACGCAGTATTTT.

This clonotype has ten or more counts. The V gene is TRBV7-8, the J gene TRBJ1-1; D perhaps matches TRBD1 (5 bases). Germline V CDR1 and CDR2: SGHVS, FQNEAQ. The CDR3 loop spans 12 amino acids. V was shortened by 5 bases and J by 7 bases, with 11 bases between the two germline ends. The chain's CDR3 is CASSPGPGEAFF. CDR3 sequence (DNA): TGTGCCAGCAGCCCGGGACCGGGTGAAGCTTTCTTT.

This clonotype showed up just a few times. This chain uses TRBV4-1 with TRBJ1-6; D is uncertain. The CDR3 runs 13 residues. CDR1 is MGHRA, CDR2 YSYEKL, per germline. V was cut by 4 bases and J by 9 bases, with 10 bases left in between. Here the CDR3 DNA reads TGCGCCAGCAGCCCCAATACTATTTCACCCCTCCACTTT. The encoded protein is CASSPNTISPLHF.

The chain employs TRBV13 and TRBJ2-4; possible D gene TRBD1, 8 bases. The V gene lost 5 bases and the J gene lost 8 bases, with 19 bases spanning the gap. The germline V gene encodes CDR1 PRHDT and CDR2 FYEKMQ (reference sequence). The CDR3 is made up of 15 amino acids. As DNA, the CDR3 is TGTGCCAGCAGCGGCCAGGGGGCTAGCGGAGACATTCAGTACTTC. Protein sequence: CASSGQGASGDIQYF. Full variable domain (missing parts from reference TRBV13 and TRBJ2-4): AAGVIQSPRHLIKEKRETATLKCYPIPRHDTVYWYQQGPGQDPQFLISFYEKMQSDKGSIPDRFSAQQFSDYHSELNMSSLELGDSALYFCASSGQGASGDIQYFGAGTRLSVL.

Only a few counts were recorded for this clonotype. The genes are TRBV20-1 and TRBJ1-5, with D perhaps TRBD1 (5 bases). From germline, CDR1 is DFQATT and CDR2 SNEGSKA (reference sequence). This CDR3 spans 17 amino acids. V was cut by 3 bases and J by 5 bases, with 23 bases left in between. CDR3 nucleotide sequence: TGCAGTGCTAGCCGGGACCCCAGACGGACGATCGATCAGCCCCAGCATTTT. This codes for CSASRDPRRTIDQPQHF.

This sequence joins TRBV18 and TRBJ1-5; TRBD1 is a possible D gene (6 bases). V dropped 3 bases and J dropped 6 bases, with 18 bases sitting between them. CDR3 length: 16 amino acids. CDR1 KGHSH and CDR2 LQKENI come from the germline V gene. CDR3 sequence (DNA): TGTGCCAGCTCACCCACCTGGGAGACAGGCCCTCAGCCCCAGCATTTT. Its protein is CASSPTWETGPQPQHF.

This clonotype was seen only once. The chain couples TRBV27 to TRBJ2-5; maybe TRBD1 (6 bases). Trimming took 4 bases from V and 2 from J, leaving 17 bases between them. CDR1 is MNHEY, CDR2 SMNVEV, per germline (reference sequence). This CDR3 has 16 residues. CDR3 protein: CASSSLQGPPQETQYF. The CDR3 DNA reads as TGTGCCAGCAGTTCCCTCCAGGGGCCCCCTCAAGAGACCCAGTACTTC.

The table lists this clonotype with a few counts. The gene calls are TRBV7-6 and TRBJ2-2, with a weak D call TRBD1 (7 bases). CDR3 length equals 15 residues. V lost 5 bases and J lost 2, with 12 bases in between. Germline V gene sequence: CDR1 SGHVS, CDR2 FNYEAQ. The DNA of the CDR3 is TGTGCCAGCAGCCCAGGGGGGCACAACACCGGGGAGCTGTTTTTT. Translation gives CASSPGGHNTGELFF. Supplemented by reference TRBV7-6 and TRBJ2-2, the full variable domain reads GAGVSQSPRYKVTKRGQDVALRCDPISGHVSLYWYRQALGQGPEFLTYFNYEAQQDKSGLPNDRFSAERPEGSISTLTIQRTEQRDSAMYRCASSPGGHNTGELFFGEGSRLTVL.

The chain combines TRBV7-9 with TRBJ2-2; 13 bases map to TRBD2. In germline, CDR1 is SEHNR, CDR2 FQNEAQ (reference sequence). V shed 5 bases, J shed 0 bases, and the junction held 3 bases outside the gene matches. The CDR3 loop spans 17 amino acids. This CDR3 reads CASSATSGGPNTGELFF. CDR3 bases: TGTGCCAGCAGCGCGACTAGCGGGGGGCCGAACACCGGGGAGCTGTTTTTT. Full variable domain (rest looked up from reference TRBV7-9 and TRBJ2-2): DTGVSQNPRHKITKRGQNVTFRCDPISEHNRLYWYRQTLGQGPEFLTYFQNEAQLEKSRLLSDRFSAERPKGSFSTLEIQRTEQGDSAMYLCASSATSGGPNTGELFFGEGSRLTVL.

This clonotype was picked up many times. The gene calls are TRBV7-9 and TRBJ2-1; D remains ambiguous. The CDR3 length is 11 residues. Per the germline V gene, CDR1 is SEHNR and CDR2 is FQNEAQ (reference sequence). V lost 8 bases and J 10 bases, leaving 12 bases between the germline ends. In DNA form, the CDR3 reads TGTGCCAGCCCATTCCGGTCGGAGCAGTTCTTC. Translation: CASPFRSEQFF.

This rearrangement joins TRBV19 to TRBJ1-2, with 9 bases identical to TRBD1. This CDR3 spans 16 amino acids. Looked up from germline, CDR1 is LNHDA and CDR2 is SQIVND (reference sequence). V was pared by 6 bases and J by 4 bases, with 12 bases of the junction left unmatched. The CDR3 sequence is CASSRGPGQGFYGYTF. The CDR3, as DNA: TGTGCCAGTAGCAGGGGCCCGGGACAGGGTTTCTATGGCTACACCTTC.

The V call is TRBV4-3, the J call TRBJ2-4, with 7 bases matching TRBD1. The CDR3 extends over 14 amino acids. The trim removed 1 base at V and 9 bases at J, leaving 6 bases unmatched. The germline CDR1 and CDR2 sequences are LGHNA and YSLEER. The CDR3 coding sequence is TGCGCCAGCAGCCAAGGGACAGGCCACGGCATTCAGTACTTC. Protein: CASSQGTGHGIQYF.

The chain combines TRBV6-2 or TRBV6-3 with TRBJ1-5; D may be TRBD1 (5 bases). The CDR3 runs 18 residues. V shed 2 bases and J shed 5 bases, with 22 bases lying between them. Germline assignment: CDR1 MNHEY and CDR2 SVGEGT. CDR3 nucleotide sequence: TGTGCCAGCAGTTACGATTACCGGGACTCAAACTGGTATCAGCCCCAGCATTTT. Amino acids: CASSYDYRDSNWYQPQHF.

The gene calls are TRBV7-2 and TRBJ1-1, with D perhaps TRBD1 (6 bases). Germline V gene sequence: CDR1 SGHTA, CDR2 FQGNSA. The V end was cut by 3 bases, the J end by 8 bases, with 13 bases between. The CDR3 is 13 amino acids. The CDR3 DNA reads TGTGCCAGCAGCTTGCAGACAGGAAGAGAAGCTTTCTTT. Encoded protein: CASSLQTGREAFF.

The chain is built from TRBV2 and TRBJ2-2; possible D gene TRBD1, 5 bases. Looked up from germline, CDR1 is SNHLY and CDR2 is FYNNEI. V gave up 6 bases and J gave up 4 bases, with 9 bases separating them. The CDR3 loop spans 13 amino acids. CDR3 sequence: CASRLTGTGELFF. For the CDR3, the DNA is TGTGCCAGCAGGTTAACAGGCACCGGGGAGCTGTTTTTT.

This clonotype appeared once. The chain links TRBV27 to TRBJ1-6; D remains ambiguous. Germline values: CDR1 MNHEY, CDR2 SMNVEV (reference sequence). V lost 2 bases and J lost 3, with 11 bases in between. This CDR3 has 16 amino acids. This chain's CDR3 is CASSLRPYNYNSPLHF. CDR3 bases: TGTGCCAGCAGTTTAAGGCCGTATAACTATAATTCACCCCTCCACTTT.

This clonotype was seen a few times. CDR3 amino acids: CAISEHSNQPQHF. The CDR3 DNA reads TGTGCCATCAGTGAACATAGCAATCAGCCCCAGCATTTT. The chain links TRBV10-3 to TRBJ1-5; D gene ambiguous. The CDR3 length is 13 residues. CDR1 and CDR2 (germline): ENHRY, SYGVKD. The V and J ends lost 3 bases and 0 bases respectively, with 3 bases between them.

This clonotype showed up just a few times. The chain carries TRBV28 and TRBJ2-3; 7 bases are shared with TRBD1. Germline CDR1 reads MDHEN; CDR2 reads SYDVKM. This CDR3 has 14 residues. Unmatched junction bases numbered 6, after V lost 7 bases and J lost 2 bases. CDR3 nucleotide sequence: TGTGCCAGCAACAGAGACAGGGTCACAGATACGCAGTATTTT. Translating gives CASNRDRVTDTQYF.

This clonotype is a singleton in its sample. This rearrangement joins TRBV7-4 to TRBJ2-1; 12 nucleotides match TRBD2. The J segment lost 9 bases and the V segment lost 5 bases, leaving 14 bases of the junction unmatched. In germline, CDR1 is SGHVT, CDR2 SQSDAQ. This CDR3 comprises 17 residues. The CDR3 region is CASSPPLAGGRRGEQFF. DNA of the CDR3: TGTGCCAGCAGCCCTCCACTAGCGGGGGGACGTAGGGGTGAGCAGTTCTTC.

This clonotype was counted between two and nine times. The rearrangement joins TRBV27 to TRBJ1-1, with D possibly TRBD1 on 6 matching bases. Germline lookup yields CDR1 MNHEY and CDR2 SMNVEV (reference sequence). Deletions cut 5 bases from V and 1 base from J, with 11 bases between. There are 14 residues in the CDR3. The CDR3 DNA reads TGTGCCAGCAGTACCCTGGACAGGAACACTGAAGCTTTCTTT. Its protein is CASSTLDRNTEAFF.

The V and J genes are TRBV20-1 and TRBJ1-1, with a weak D call TRBD1 (6 bases). This CDR3 has 13 amino acids. V was shortened by 0 bases and J by 1 base, with 6 bases between the two germline ends. The germline CDR1 and CDR2 sequences are DFQATT and SNEGSKA (reference sequence). The CDR3 DNA reads TGCAGTGCTAGAGAGACAGGGAACACTGAAGCTTTCTTT. This gives the protein CSARETGNTEAFF.

The chain combines TRBV7-9 with TRBJ1-5; TRBD1 might be the D (6 bases). This CDR3 has 16 amino acids. Per the germline V gene, CDR1 is SEHNR and CDR2 is FQNEAQ (reference sequence). With 5 bases removed from V and 6 bases from J, the gap between germline ends came to 20 bases. Here the CDR3 reads CASSPPGFGGVQPQHF. The CDR3 nucleotides read TGTGCCAGCAGCCCCCCAGGGTTCGGGGGCGTTCAGCCCCAGCATTTT.

This chain links TRBV2 with TRBJ2-7; D remains ambiguous. V shed 5 bases and J shed 4 bases, with 15 bases lying between them. This CDR3 is built from 14 residues. Germline V lookup: CDR1 SNHLY, CDR2 FYNNEI. The CDR3 DNA sequence: TGTGCCAGCAGTCCTAGTATGATCCTATACGAGCAGTACGTC. It codes for CASSPSMILYEQYV.

Only a few counts were recorded for this clonotype. This chain connects TRBV7-2 to TRBJ2-1; 7 bases line up with TRBD2. The V gene end was trimmed by 11 bases and the J gene end by 2 bases; junction bases not matched to a gene: 12. Germline V lookup: CDR1 SGHTA, CDR2 FQGNSA. CDR3 length: 15 residues. The CDR3 DNA is TGTGCCGTTGGGGGGGGGGAGATCCCCTACAATGAGCAGTTCTTC. Protein sequence: CAVGGGEIPYNEQFF.

The chain recombines TRBV3-1 with TRBJ1-2; tentative D call: TRBD1 (5 bases). V lost 0 bases to trimming and J lost 0 bases, with 11 bases between them. The CDR3 sequence is 16 residues long. Germline V gene data show CDR1 as LGHDT and CDR2 as YNNKEL (reference sequence). The chain's CDR3 is CASSQEGDFTNYGYTF. CDR3 sequence (DNA): TGTGCCAGCAGCCAAGAAGGGGATTTCACTAACTATGGCTACACCTTC.